Detailed here is one T cell receptor beta chain. Its antigen is unidentified. This record belongs to a study of shared clonotypes between healthy human individuals. Findings of the study overall: Naive CD4 clonotype sharing across four donors was 4.5% to 6%.

CD4+ cell separation produced CD45RA+ naive and CD45RA-negative memory subsets. V lost 3 bases and J 6 bases, leaving 15 bases between the germline ends. The CDR3 consists of 14 residues. Germline V lookup: CDR1 LNHDA, CDR2 SQIVND (reference sequence). Original analysis: Junction-only sequences produced by ImmunoSEQ had no quality scores, so filtering differed. Data came from immunoSEQ multiplex PCR; TCRdb stores just in-frame clones and leaves some out. The DNA was the basis for D and trimming; V, J and clone size are from that table. The table lists about 980,000 clones, approximately 80% of them singletons.

The clonotype was recovered from a man aged 18 to 29 in good health. The sample taken for sequencing was memory CD4+ T cells sorted from blood. Subset in this sample: CD45RA-negative fraction. The chain has TRBV19 and TRBJ2-7, with D tentatively TRBD1 or TRBD2 (5 bases each). CDR3 residues: CASSMMEEQGEQYF. CDR3 coding DNA: TGTGCCAGTAGTATGATGGAGGAGCAGGGCGAGCAGTACTTC.